These 13 T cell receptor beta chains were sequenced from one sample in a study of T cells in localized non-small cell lung cancer. Sequenced by immunoSEQ multiplex PCR; TCRdb stores in-frame clones only, minus some. The sample comprises 20,000 or so clones, about 80% of which are singletons, and about 4.7% rests with the top ten. The sequenced sample was peripheral blood, obtained before any cancer treatment. These receptors were collected from a man aged 35 to 69 with stage I lung adenocarcinoma.

CDR3 protein: CASSLAGGAKNIQYF. CDR3 sequence (DNA): TGTGCCAGCAGCCTCGCGGGTGGAGCCAAAAACATTCAGTACTTC. The rearrangement links TRBV7-9 to TRBJ2-4; possibly TRBD2 for D (5 bases). The CDR3 is 15 amino acids. The germline gives CDR1 SEHNR, CDR2 FQNEAQ (reference sequence). V shed 5 bases and J shed 0 bases, with 11 bases lying between them.

Here the CDR3 reads CASSEGTTGNTIYF. The CDR3, as DNA: TGTGCCAGCAGTGAGGGGACAACTGGAAACACCATATATTTT. This chain joins TRBV6-1 and TRBJ1-3, with a weak D call TRBD1 (6 bases). CDR1 MNHNS and CDR2 SASEGT come from the germline V gene. CDR3 size: 14 residues. Trimming cost V 3 bases and J 2 bases, with 8 bases left between them.

The CDR3 DNA reads TGTGCCAGCAGCCCTTTAGAAGGGGGCGGTGAAAAACTGTTTTTT. The encoded protein is CASSPLEGGGEKLFF. The chain links TRBV5-8 to TRBJ1-4, with 7 bases aligning to TRBD1. The CDR3 extends over 15 amino acids. After removal of 4 bases from V and 7 bases from J, the junction contained 10 bases not matched to a gene. Germline V CDR1 and CDR2: SGHTS, YDEGEE.

The V gene is TRBV11-1, the J gene TRBJ1-1; no reliable D call. The CDR3 contains 13 residues. Germline V CDR1 and CDR2: SGHAT, FQDESV (reference sequence). V was cut by 5 bases and J by 3 bases, with 10 bases left in between. Written as DNA, the CDR3 is TGTGCCAGCAGCCAACAGAGGGACACTGAAGCTTTCTTT. Amino acid sequence: CASSQQRDTEAFF.

The V and J genes are TRBV7-8 and TRBJ2-5; no reliable D call. From germline, CDR1 is SGHVS and CDR2 FQNEAQ. The CDR3 runs 15 residues. Trimming left V 1 base short and J 4 bases short, with 13 bases between. The CDR3: CASSLEALPPETQYF. CDR3 sequence (DNA): TGTGCCAGCAGCTTAGAGGCCCTGCCCCCAGAGACCCAGTACTTC.

V gene TRBV30 combines with J gene TRBJ1-5; D gene unclear. V was trimmed by 3 bases and J by 0 bases, leaving 9 bases between them. The germline gives CDR1 GTSNPN, CDR2 SVGIG (reference sequence). The CDR3 runs 14 residues. As DNA, the CDR3 is TGTGCCTGGAGGCCTCCCTATAGCAATCAGCCCCAGCATTTT. Its translation: CAWRPPYSNQPQHF.

The chain carries TRBV5-1 and TRBJ1-4; maybe TRBD1 (5 bases). V dropped 4 bases and J dropped 4 bases, with 17 bases sitting between them. There are 16 residues in the CDR3. The germline CDR1 and CDR2 sequences are SGHRS and YFSETQ. The CDR3 here is CASSLQGGQYNEKLFF. In DNA, the CDR3 is TGCGCCAGCAGCCTTCAGGGCGGTCAATATAATGAAAAACTGTTTTTT.

In this sample, this clone turned up once. The chain uses TRBV28 and TRBJ1-2, with D hard to call. CDR1 and CDR2 from the germline V gene are MDHEN and SYDVKM. The length of the CDR3 is 12 residues. V lost 6 bases and J lost 6, with 11 bases in between. In DNA form, the CDR3 reads TGTGCCAGCAGCCTGCAGCCCCATGGCTACACCTTC. Encoded protein: CASSLQPHGYTF.

V and J are TRBV9 and TRBJ2-1; D remains unclear. There are 15 residues in the CDR3. The germline V gene encodes CDR1 SGDLS and CDR2 YYNGEE. V lost 0 bases and J lost 0, with 7 bases in between. Written as DNA, the CDR3 is TGTGCCAGCAGCGTAGCCGGCGACTCCTACAATGAGCAGTTCTTC. Its translation is CASSVAGDSYNEQFF.

This chain uses TRBV27 with TRBJ2-1; no clear D. This CDR3 is built from 14 residues. V was trimmed by 5 bases and J by 7 bases, leaving 15 bases between them. Germline V gene data show CDR1 as MNHEY and CDR2 as SMNVEV (reference sequence). The CDR3 DNA follows: TGTGCCAGCAGTCCCACATGGGTCAGGAATGAGCAGTTCTTC. Translating it yields CASSPTWVRNEQFF.

This chain connects TRBV7-6 to TRBJ1-2, with D possibly being TRBD1 (6 bases). V was pared by 3 bases and J by 7 bases, with 15 bases between. The CDR3 runs to 14 residues. The germline gives CDR1 SGHVS, CDR2 FNYEAQ. CDR3 residues: CASSFLDSSAGYTF. The CDR3 DNA sequence: TGTGCCAGCAGCTTTCTGGACAGTTCTGCTGGCTACACCTTC.

This chain connects TRBV6-1 to TRBJ2-3, with D tentatively TRBD2 (6 bases). Germline V gene lookup returns CDR1 MNHNS and CDR2 SASEGT. V lost 2 bases to trimming and J lost 9 bases, with 18 bases between them. The CDR3 covers 15 residues. The CDR3 spells CASSESGHLAYTQYF. CDR3 sequence (DNA): TGTGCCAGCAGTGAATCGGGCCACCTAGCGTACACGCAGTATTTT.

The chain couples TRBV28 to TRBJ2-7, with D unclear. Trimming shortened V by 2 bases and J by 2 bases, and 4 bases separated the two germline ends. The length of the CDR3 is 12 residues. Germline V CDR1 and CDR2: MDHEN, SYDVKM. The CDR3: CASSLTPYEQYF. As DNA, the CDR3 is TGTGCCAGCAGTTTAACCCCCTACGAGCAGTACTTC.